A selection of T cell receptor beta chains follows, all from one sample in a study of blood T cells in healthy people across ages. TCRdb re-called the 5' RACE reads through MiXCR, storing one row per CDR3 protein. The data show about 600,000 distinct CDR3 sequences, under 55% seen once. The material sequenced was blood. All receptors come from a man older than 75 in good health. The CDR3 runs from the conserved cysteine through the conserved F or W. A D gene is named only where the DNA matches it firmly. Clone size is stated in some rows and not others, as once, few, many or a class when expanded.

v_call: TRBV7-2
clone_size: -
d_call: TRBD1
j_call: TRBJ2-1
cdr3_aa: CASSLESGQGYEQFF
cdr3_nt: TGTGCCAGCAGCTTAGAATCGGGACAGGGCTATGAGCAGTTCTTC

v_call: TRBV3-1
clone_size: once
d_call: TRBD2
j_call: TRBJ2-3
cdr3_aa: CASSLVAGAFTDTQYF
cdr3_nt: TGTGCCAGCAGTCTCGTAGCGGGGGCCTTCACAGATACGCAGTATTTT

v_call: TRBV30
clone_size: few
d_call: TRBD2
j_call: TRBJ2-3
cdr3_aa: CATESGRRTDTQYF
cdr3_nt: TGTGCCACCGAGAGCGGGAGACGCACAGATACGCAGTATTTT

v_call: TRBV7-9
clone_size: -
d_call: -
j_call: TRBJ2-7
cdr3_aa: CASSPSGGGYEQYF
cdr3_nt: TGTGCCAGCAGCCCCTCCGGGGGCGGGTACGAGCAGTACTTC

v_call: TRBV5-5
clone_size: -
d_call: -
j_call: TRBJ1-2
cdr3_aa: CASSLDWGLNYGYTF
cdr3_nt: TGTGCCAGCAGCTTGGACTGGGGATTGAACTATGGCTACACCTTC

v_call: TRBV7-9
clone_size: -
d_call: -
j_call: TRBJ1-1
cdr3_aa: CASSPGDRPGEAFF
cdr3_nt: TGTGCCAGCAGCCCCGGGGACCGGCCGGGTGAAGCTTTCTTT

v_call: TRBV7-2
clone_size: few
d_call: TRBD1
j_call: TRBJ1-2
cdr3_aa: CASSVGTGAPPNYGYTF
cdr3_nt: TGTGCCAGCAGCGTTGGGACAGGGGCCCCCCCGAACTATGGCTACACCTTC

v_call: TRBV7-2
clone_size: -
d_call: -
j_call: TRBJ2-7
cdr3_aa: CASSLALGTPKDEQYF
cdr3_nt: TGTGCCAGCAGCTTAGCGTTGGGGACTCCGAAGGACGAGCAGTACTTC

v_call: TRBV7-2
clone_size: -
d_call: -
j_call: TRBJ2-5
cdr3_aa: CASSLSGVLYQETQYF
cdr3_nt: TGTGCCAGCAGCTTGTCGGGGGTATTGTACCAAGAGACCCAGTACTTC

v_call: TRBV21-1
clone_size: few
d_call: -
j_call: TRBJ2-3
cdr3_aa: CASSALAGAADTQYF
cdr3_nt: TGTGCCAGCAGCGCGCTAGCGGGAGCTGCTGATACGCAGTATTTT

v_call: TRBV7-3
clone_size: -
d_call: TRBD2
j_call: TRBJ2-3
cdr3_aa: CASSLAAPSGGADTQYF
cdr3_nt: TGTGCCAGCAGCTTAGCCGCCCCAAGCGGGGGCGCAGATACGCAGTATTTT